Listed below are T cell receptor beta chains from one sample, sequenced in a study of OX40 agonist ivuxolimab in advanced cancers. Method: immunoSEQ multiplex PCR; TCRdb's copy keeps in-frame clones and lacks some. The repertoire consists of about 6,500 clones, with roughly three quarters occurring once and the leading ten covering roughly 27%. The sequenced sample was CD4+ or CD8+ T cells sorted from blood, obtained in a trial of the OX40 agonist ivuxolimab. The receptor source for this set is an adult with an advanced solid tumor such as melanoma, head and neck, liver or kidney cancer. Each CDR3 is given with its conserved first and last residue. D genes are given only for firm matches. Size values are once, few and many counts, or a class for expanded clones, and some rows have none.

d_call clone_size j_call v_call cdr3_nt cdr3_aa
TRBD2 - TRBJ2-3 TRBV7-9 TGTGCCAGCAGCTTAGCGCGAGTTAGCGGGGGGGCCACAGATACGCAGTATTTT CASSLARVSGGATDTQYF
TRBD2 - TRBJ2-7 TRBV7-2 TGTGCCAGCAGTCCTACTAGCGGGATTAGCTACGAGCAGTACTTC CASSPTSGISYEQYF
- - TRBJ1-4 TRBV7-8 TGTGCCAGCACCTTGACAGCAGGGACAACTAATGAAAAACTGTTTTTT CASTLTAGTTNEKLFF
- - TRBJ2-7 TRBV11-2 TGTGCCAGCAGCGCCAACAGGAACTACGAGCAGTACTTC CASSANRNYEQYF
TRBD1 - TRBJ1-5 TRBV2 TGTGCCAGCAGCTGGGGACAGTCCAATCAGCCCCAGCATTTT CASSWGQSNQPQHF
- - TRBJ1-1 TRBV28 TGTGCCAGCAGTTTCCCGGGGGAGAACACTGAAGCTTTCTTT CASSFPGENTEAFF
- - TRBJ1-1 TRBV28 TGTGCCAGCAGTTTATGGACATTAAACACTGAAGCTTTCTTT CASSLWTLNTEAFF
- - TRBJ1-1 TRBV6-6 TGTGCCAGCAGTTACTCGAACTCAGGGTCGGGCACTGAAGCTTTCTTT CASSYSNSGSGTEAFF
- few TRBJ1-5 TRBV28 TGTGCCAGCAGTACATTAGTGGACAGTCTAAATCAGCCCCAGCATTTT CASSTLVDSLNQPQHF
- - TRBJ2-1 TRBV28 TGTGCCAGCAATCTAGGACTCGGGTACAATGAGCAGTTCTTC CASNLGLGYNEQFF
- - TRBJ2-5 TRBV7-2 TGTGCCAGCACCCCGACAGATCAAGAGACCCAGTACTTC CASTPTDQETQYF
- - TRBJ1-1 TRBV19 TGTGCCAGTAGTATTTCCCTGAACACTGAAGCTTTCTTT CASSISLNTEAFF
- - TRBJ2-3 TRBV27 TGTGCCAGCAGTTTCCAGATTAGCACAGATACGCAGTATTTT CASSFQISTDTQYF
- - TRBJ1-5 TRBV6-1 TGTGCCAGCAGTGAGGGGGGTCAGCCCCAGCATTTT CASSEGGQPQHF
TRBD1 - TRBJ2-7 TRBV14 TGTGCCAGCAGCCATAAGACAGGGGACGCCTCCTACGAGCAGTACTTC CASSHKTGDASYEQYF
- - TRBJ2-7 TRBV29-1 TGCAGCTCCCGGGATTCTTACGGAAGCGAGCAGTACTTC CSSRDSYGSEQYF
- - TRBJ2-3 TRBV29-1 TGCAGCGTTGTATTCGTTTTGCGGAGCACAGATACGCAGTATTTT CSVVFVLRSTDTQYF
- - TRBJ2-2 TRBV30 TGTGCCTGGGGATTGGAACACTTCATCACCGGGGAGCTGTTTTTT CAWGLEHFITGELFF
TRBD1 few TRBJ1-2 TRBV28 TGTGCCAGCAGTGTACAGGGGGAAGGGATCTATGGCTACACCTTC CASSVQGEGIYGYTF
TRBD2 - TRBJ2-3 TRBV7-2 TGTGCCAGCAGCTTAGGGACTAGCGGCACAGATACGCAGTATTTT CASSLGTSGTDTQYF
TRBD1 few TRBJ2-2 TRBV7-9 TGTGCCAGCAGCTTGTGGGACAGAGAGAACACCGGGGAGCTGTTTTTT CASSLWDRENTGELFF
TRBD1 - TRBJ2-5 TRBV27 TGTGCCAGCAGCCCTAGGGACAGTTTCTACGCTCAAGAGACCCAGTACTTC CASSPRDSFYAQETQYF
TRBD1 few TRBJ2-1 TRBV28 TGTGCCGGCGCCGGGACAGGGCCCTACAATGAGCAGTTCTTC CAGAGTGPYNEQFF
TRBD1 - TRBJ1-2 TRBV6-5 TGTGCCAGCAGTTACTCCCGGACAGGCTCTACGGGGGGCTACACCTTC CASSYSRTGSTGGYTF
TRBD2 - TRBJ2-7 TRBV5-6 TGTGCCAGCAGCCAAAGGACTAGCGGGACTACCGAGCAGTACTTC CASSQRTSGTTEQYF
- - TRBJ1-1 TRBV30 TGTGCCTGGGCTCCCCTCAGGTCTAGCCTTCAAGAAGCTTTCTTT CAWAPLRSSLQEAFF
- - TRBJ1-5 TRBV6-1 TGTGCCAGCAGTGAACCTTATAGCAATCAGCCCCAGCATTTT CASSEPYSNQPQHF
TRBD1 - TRBJ1-5 TRBV30 TGTGCCTGGCCTACAGGTCGGGCAGGGGGCATGGCGGGATCAGGCCAGCCCCAGCATTTT CAWPTGRAGGMAGSGQPQHF
- - TRBJ1-1 TRBV4-2 TGTGCCAGCAGCCAGGACGGATACACTGAAGCTTTCTTT CASSQDGYTEAFF
TRBD2 - TRBJ2-5 TRBV5-6 TGTGCCAGCAGCTCGACTAGCGGGGGCATGGGCCAAGAGACCCAGTACTTC CASSSTSGGMGQETQYF
- - TRBJ1-1 TRBV11-2 TGTGCCAGCAGCTTAGGAGGTGAAGCTTTCTTT CASSLGGEAFF
- - TRBJ2-3 TRBV7-2 TGTGCCAGCAGCTTAGCGGTCCTTGGAACAGATACGCAGTATTTT CASSLAVLGTDTQYF
TRBD1 - TRBJ1-1 TRBV28 TGTGCCAGCAGTTTTCGGGACAGGGGGACTGAAGCTTTCTTT CASSFRDRGTEAFF
TRBD2 - TRBJ2-7 TRBV30 TGTGCCTGGGGAGGACTAGCGGGAGGACCCTACGAGCAGTACTTC CAWGGLAGGPYEQYF
- few TRBJ2-7 TRBV27 TGTGCCAGCAGTATAAACCCCGACAGGAATTACGAGCAGTACTTC CASSINPDRNYEQYF
- - TRBJ2-3 TRBV5-1 TGCGCCAGCAGCTTTCGCGGGCGGGGTGCAGATACGCAGTATTTT CASSFRGRGADTQYF
TRBD1 few TRBJ1-6 TRBV25-1 TGTGCCAGCAGTTGGGACAGGAATAATTCACCCCTCCACTTT CASSWDRNNSPLHF
- - TRBJ1-1 TRBV12-5 TGTGCTAGTGCCCCCCCGGGACACCCGGCACCTTATTCTTTT CASAPPGHPAPYSF
- - TRBJ2-7 TRBV6-5 TGTGCCAGCAGGGCAGGGTTTAACGAGCAGTACTTC CASRAGFNEQYF
- - TRBJ1-1 TRBV7-9 TGTGCCAGCAGCAACCCAGGGACAGAAGCTTTCTTT CASSNPGTEAFF
TRBD2 - TRBJ2-7 TRBV12-5 TGTGCTAGTTGGGCTCCATACGACAGACTAGCGGGAAATGAACGAAGCTCCTACGAGCAGTACTTC CASWAPYDRLAGNERSSYEQYF
- - TRBJ1-5 TRBV6-5 TGTGCCAGCAGTTTGTGGGCCGGAGGTAGCAATCAGCCCCAGCATTTT CASSLWAGGSNQPQHF
TRBD1 few TRBJ1-2 TRBV19 TGTGCCAGTACCCACCCCCGGGACAGGGGGCGAGGCTACACCTTC CASTHPRDRGRGYTF
- - TRBJ1-4 TRBV6-1 TGTGCCAGCGCGATGGGAGAAAAACTGTTTTTT CASAMGEKLFF
- - TRBJ2-2 TRBV7-6 TGTGCCAGCAGCTCCCAGGTCACCGGGGAGCTGTTTTTT CASSSQVTGELFF
- - TRBJ2-3 TRBV5-1 TGCGCCAGCAGCGATGGGACAACAAGCACAGATACGCAGTATTTT CASSDGTTSTDTQYF
- - TRBJ1-2 TRBV6-5 TGTGCCAGCAGTTACTCGGAGGGGGGGGTCTATGGCTACACCTTC CASSYSEGGVYGYTF
TRBD1 - TRBJ2-2 TRBV6-5 TGTGCCAGCAGTTACGAGGGGACAGGGGCCGGGGAGCTGTTTTTT CASSYEGTGAGELFF
- - TRBJ2-7 TRBV27 TGTGCCACTAAAGACACAGCGTCCTACGAGCAGTACTTC CATKDTASYEQYF
TRBD2 - TRBJ2-3 TRBV28 TGTGCCAGCAGCCCTATAGCGGGAGAGGTACCAGATACGCAGTATTTT CASSPIAGEVPDTQYF
- - TRBJ2-1 TRBV6-5 TGTGCCAGCATCCCCCGAGTCGGCAACAATGAGCAGTTCTTC CASIPRVGNNEQFF
- - TRBJ1-1 TRBV27 TGTGCCAGCAGTTTACTTCCGGACGAGAACACTGAAGCTTTCTTT CASSLLPDENTEAFF
- once TRBJ2-2 TRBV6-1 TGTGCCAGCAGTGATCTATGGGGCAGAAACCCCACCGGGGAGCTGTTTTTT CASSDLWGRNPTGELFF